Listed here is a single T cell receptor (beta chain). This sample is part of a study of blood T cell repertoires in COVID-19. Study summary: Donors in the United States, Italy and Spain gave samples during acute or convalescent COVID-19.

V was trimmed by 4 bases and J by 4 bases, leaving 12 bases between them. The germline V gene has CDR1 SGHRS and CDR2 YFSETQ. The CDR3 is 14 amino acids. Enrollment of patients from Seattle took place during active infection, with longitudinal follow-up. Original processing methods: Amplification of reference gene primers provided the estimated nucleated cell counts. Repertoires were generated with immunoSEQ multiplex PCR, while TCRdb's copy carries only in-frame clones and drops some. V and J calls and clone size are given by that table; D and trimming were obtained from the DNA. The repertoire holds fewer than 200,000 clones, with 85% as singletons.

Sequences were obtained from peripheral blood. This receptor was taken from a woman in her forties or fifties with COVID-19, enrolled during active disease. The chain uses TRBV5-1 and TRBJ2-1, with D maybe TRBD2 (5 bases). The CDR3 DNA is TGCGCCAGCAGCCCCCCAGGAGGTTACAATGAGCAGTTCTTC. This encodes CASSPPGGYNEQFF.